This T cell receptor (beta chain) was profiled in a study of blood T cell repertoires in COVID-19. Study overall: Collection of acute and convalescent COVID-19 samples took place in the United States, Italy and Spain. Sources were T cells, B-cell-depleted T cells, or PBMCs; the material itself was cDNA or gDNA.

Study processing details: Using reference gene primer amplification, nucleated cell counts were estimated. Clones were read by immunoSEQ multiplex PCR, and TCRdb kept only the in-frame ones, dropping some. Clonal size and the V and J genes are those of that table, whereas D and trimming came from the DNA. The data contain approximately 170,000 clones, around 82% of them singletons. Sequenced input: peripheral blood. This clonotype originated in a woman older than 75 with active or convalescent COVID-19.

CDR3 region: CASSVGGTPRNTIYF. The CDR3 DNA reads as TGTGCCAGCAGCGTAGGGGGGACACCTAGAAACACCATATATTTT. The chain uses TRBV9 and TRBJ1-3, with D possibly matching TRBD1 (6 bases). The CDR3 contains 15 residues. Germline lookup yields CDR1 SGDLS and CDR2 YYNGEE. V was cut by 0 bases and J by 5 bases, with 12 bases left in between.